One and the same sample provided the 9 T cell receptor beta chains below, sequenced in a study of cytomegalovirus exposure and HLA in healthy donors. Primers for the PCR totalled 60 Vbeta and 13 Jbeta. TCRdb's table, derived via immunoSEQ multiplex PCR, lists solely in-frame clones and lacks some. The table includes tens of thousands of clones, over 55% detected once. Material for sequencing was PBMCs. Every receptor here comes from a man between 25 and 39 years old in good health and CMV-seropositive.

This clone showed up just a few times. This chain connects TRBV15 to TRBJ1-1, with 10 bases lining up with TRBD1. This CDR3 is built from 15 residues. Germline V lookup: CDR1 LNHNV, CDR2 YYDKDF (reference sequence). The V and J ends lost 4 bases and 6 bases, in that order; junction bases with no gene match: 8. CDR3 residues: CATSTGTGVGPEAFF. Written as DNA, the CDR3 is TGTGCCACCAGCACCGGGACAGGGGTTGGGCCTGAAGCTTTCTTT. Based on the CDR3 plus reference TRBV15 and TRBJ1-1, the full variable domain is DAMVIQNPRYQVTQFGKPVTLSCSQTLNHNVMYWYQQKSSQAPKLLFHYYDKDFNNEADTPDNFQSRRPNTSFCFLDIRSPGLGDTAMYLCATSTGTGVGPEAFFGQGTRLTVV.

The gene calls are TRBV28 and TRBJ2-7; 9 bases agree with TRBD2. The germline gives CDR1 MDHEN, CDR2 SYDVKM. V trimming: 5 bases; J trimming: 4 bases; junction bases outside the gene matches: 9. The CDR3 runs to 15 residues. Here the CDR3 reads CASSAPGTSNYEQYF. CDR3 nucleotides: TGTGCCAGCAGTGCCCCCGGGACTAGCAATTACGAGCAGTACTTC.

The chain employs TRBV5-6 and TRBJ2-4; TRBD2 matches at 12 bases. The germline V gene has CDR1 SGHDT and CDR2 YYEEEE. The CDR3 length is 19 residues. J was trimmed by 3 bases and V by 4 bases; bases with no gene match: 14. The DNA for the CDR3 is TGTGCCAGCAGCCGTGGGGGCCCCCTACTAGCGGGGGGCAAAAACATTCAGTACTTC. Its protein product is CASSRGGPLLAGGKNIQYF.

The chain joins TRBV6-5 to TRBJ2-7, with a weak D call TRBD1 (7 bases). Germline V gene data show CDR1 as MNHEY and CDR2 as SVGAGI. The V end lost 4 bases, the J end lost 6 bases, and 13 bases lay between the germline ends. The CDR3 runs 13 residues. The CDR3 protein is CASSWRGPREQYF. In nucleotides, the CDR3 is TGTGCCAGCAGTTGGAGGGGGCCCCGCGAGCAGTACTTC.

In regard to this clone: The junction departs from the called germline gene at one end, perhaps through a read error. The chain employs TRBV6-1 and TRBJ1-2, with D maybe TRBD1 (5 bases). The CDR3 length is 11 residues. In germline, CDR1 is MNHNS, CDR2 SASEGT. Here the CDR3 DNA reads TGTGCCAGCAGTGAAGGACAGCCTTTCCCCTTC. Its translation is CASSEGQPFPF.

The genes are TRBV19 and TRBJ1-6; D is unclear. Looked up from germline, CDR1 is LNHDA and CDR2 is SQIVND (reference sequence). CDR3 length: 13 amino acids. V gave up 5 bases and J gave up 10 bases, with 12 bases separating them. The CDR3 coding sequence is TGTGCCAGTAGTGTAGCCGGGTGGTCACCCCTCCACTTT. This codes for CASSVAGWSPLHF.

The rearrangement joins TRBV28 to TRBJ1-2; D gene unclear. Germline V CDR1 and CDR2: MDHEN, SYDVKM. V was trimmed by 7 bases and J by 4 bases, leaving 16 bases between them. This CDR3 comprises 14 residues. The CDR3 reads CASIPPGSAYGYTF. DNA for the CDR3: TGTGCCAGCATCCCCCCCGGGTCGGCCTATGGCTACACCTTC.

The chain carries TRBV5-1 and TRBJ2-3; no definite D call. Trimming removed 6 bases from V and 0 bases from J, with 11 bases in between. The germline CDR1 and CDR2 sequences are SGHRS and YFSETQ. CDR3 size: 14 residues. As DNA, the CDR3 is TGCGCCAGCACCATGGCGGTTAGCACAGATACGCAGTATTTT. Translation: CASTMAVSTDTQYF.

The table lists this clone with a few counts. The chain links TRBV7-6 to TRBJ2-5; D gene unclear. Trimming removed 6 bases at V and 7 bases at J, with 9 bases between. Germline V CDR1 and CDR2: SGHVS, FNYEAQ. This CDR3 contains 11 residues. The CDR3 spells CASRTTGTQYF. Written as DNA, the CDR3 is TGTGCCAGCAGAACCACCGGGACCCAGTACTTC.